What follows are 31 T cell receptor beta chains derived from one specimen sequenced in a study of early stage breast cancer tumors. Measured with immunoSEQ multiplex PCR; TCRdb has only the in-frame clones, and not every one. Of around 9,000 clones listed, 60% to 80% are singletons. Sequenced sample: normal breast tissue next to the tumor. The source is a person in their sixties or seventies with breast cancer.

Here the CDR3 DNA reads TGTGCCAGCAGCGGGACTAGCGGGAGCTTCTACGAGCAGTACTTC. Its translation: CASSGTSGSFYEQYF. V and J are TRBV7-9 and TRBJ2-7; TRBD2 aligns across 14 bases. CDR1 is SEHNR, CDR2 FQNEAQ, per germline (reference sequence). Germline trimming cut 5 bases from V and 3 bases from J; bases unmatched to any gene: 3. The CDR3 has 15 residues.

The CDR3 protein is CASSSKPGGGTEAFF. In nucleotides, the CDR3 is TGTGCCAGCAGTTCGAAACCAGGGGGCGGCACTGAAGCTTTCTTT. The chain is built from TRBV28 and TRBJ1-1; 8 nucleotides agree with TRBD1. Germline loops: CDR1 MDHEN, CDR2 SYDVKM. This CDR3 region has 15 residues. Trimming removed 4 bases from V and 4 bases from J; junction bases left unmatched: 8.

V usage is TRBV9 and J usage is TRBJ2-2; 7 bases match TRBD2. CDR3 size: 15 residues. Germline CDR1 is SGDLS and CDR2 is YYNGEE. V dropped 0 bases and J dropped 6; count of bases not matched to a gene: 5. Here the CDR3 reads CASSVDTSVAGELFF. CDR3 sequence (DNA): TGTGCCAGCAGCGTAGATACTAGCGTGGCCGGGGAGCTGTTTTTT.

The CDR3 protein is CASSFLAGTDTQYF. In DNA form, the CDR3 reads TGTGCCAGCAGTTTTCTGGCAGGGACAGATACGCAGTATTTT. The gene calls are TRBV28 and TRBJ2-3, with D possibly matching TRBD1 (5 bases). From germline, CDR1 is MDHEN and CDR2 SYDVKM. Trimming pared 3 bases from V and 3 bases from J, leaving 10 bases between. The CDR3 consists of 14 residues.

The chain is built from TRBV7-8 and TRBJ2-5, with TRBD1 as a possible D gene (5 bases). The germline gives CDR1 SGHVS, CDR2 FQNEAQ. Trimming stripped 3 bases from V and 2 bases from J, with 7 bases between. The CDR3 is 13 amino acids. CDR3 DNA: TGTGCCAGCAGCTTGACAGATCAAGAGACCCAGTACTTC. This gives the protein CASSLTDQETQYF.

The chain uses TRBV28 and TRBJ2-2, with 7 bases that match TRBD2. The CDR3 loop spans 18 amino acids. CDR1 and CDR2 from the germline V gene are MDHEN and SYDVKM. V gave up 0 bases and J gave up 0 bases; unmatched junction bases: 7. In nucleotides, the CDR3 is TGTGCCAGCAGTTTATGGGGGCGGGGGACGGCGAACACCGGGGAGCTGTTTTTT. Translating it yields CASSLWGRGTANTGELFF.

This chain connects TRBV14 to TRBJ1-1, with D unclear. V lost 0 bases and J 6 bases, leaving 20 bases between the germline ends. Germline V gene sequence: CDR1 SGHDN, CDR2 FVKESK. The CDR3 loop spans 17 amino acids. The CDR3 DNA reads as TGTGCCAGCAGCCAAGATGGTTGGGCAGCGGGGAATTCTGAAGCTTTCTTT. Its protein is CASSQDGWAAGNSEAFF.

This clone was observed a few times. The V gene is TRBV19, the J gene TRBJ2-7, with D maybe TRBD1 (6 bases). Trimming cost V 6 bases and J 0 bases, with 9 bases left between them. The V gene's germline CDR1 is LNHDA and CDR2 SQIVND (reference sequence). This CDR3 has 13 residues. The CDR3 sequence: CASRDSYSYEQYF. The CDR3 DNA reads as TGTGCCAGTAGGGACAGCTACTCCTACGAGCAGTACTTC.

CDR3 residues: CASSFGRERGYTF. DNA for the CDR3: TGTGCCAGCAGTTTTGGAAGAGAGCGTGGCTACACCTTC. The chain has TRBV28 and TRBJ1-2; D remains unclear. The V gene's germline CDR1 is MDHEN and CDR2 SYDVKM. Trimming cost V 3 bases and J 7 bases, with 12 bases left between them. The CDR3 totals 13 residues.

This sequence joins TRBV29-1 and TRBJ2-1; tentatively, D is TRBD2 (5 bases). V lost 4 bases, J lost 10 bases, and 8 bases lay in between. Germline loops: CDR1 SQVTM, CDR2 ANQGSEA. The CDR3 is 10 residues long. The CDR3 is CSVGELEQFF. In DNA, the CDR3 is TGCAGCGTTGGGGAGTTAGAGCAGTTCTTC.

This clone was counted only a few times. Here the CDR3 reads CASSLGTARIYEQYF. In nucleotides, the CDR3 is TGTGCCAGCAGCTTAGGAACGGCTAGAATCTACGAGCAGTACTTC. V gene TRBV7-6 combines with J gene TRBJ2-7; no clear D. Between the trimmed V and J ends, which lost 1 base and 3 bases, there was a span of 13 bases. Germline V gene data show CDR1 as SGHVS and CDR2 as FNYEAQ. The length of the CDR3 is 15 residues. The variable domain in full, completed from reference TRBV7-6 and TRBJ2-7, reads GAGVSQSPRYKVTKRGQDVALRCDPISGHVSLYWYRQALGQGPEFLTYFNYEAQQDKSGLPNDRFSAERPEGSISTLTIQRTEQRDSAMYRCASSLGTARIYEQYFGPGTRLTVT.

The chain links TRBV10-3 to TRBJ2-5, with 16 bases matching TRBD2. After removal of 9 bases from V and 4 bases from J, the junction contained 8 bases not matched to a gene. The CDR3 has 16 amino acids. Germline CDR1 reads ENHRY; CDR2 reads SYGVKD. CDR3 coding DNA: TGTGCCATTTCGGGACTAGCGGGAGGGCCTGTAGAGACCCAGTACTTC. Its translation is CAISGLAGGPVETQYF.

CDR3 DNA sequence: TGTGCCAGCAGGACAACGACTAGCGTCTACGAGCAGTACTTC. Protein product: CASRTTTSVYEQYF. This sequence joins TRBV6-5 and TRBJ2-7, with TRBD2 matching 8 bases. Trimming took 6 bases from V and 3 from J; bases not matched to a gene: 7. Germline-derived CDR1 and CDR2 are MNHEY and SVGAGI. This CDR3 has 14 residues.

This chain uses TRBV4-1 with TRBJ2-7, with 8 bases fitting TRBD1. J lost 3 bases, V lost 1 base, and 14 bases had no gene match. Germline loops: CDR1 MGHRA, CDR2 YSYEKL. CDR3 length: 18 amino acids. The CDR3 reads CASSQGTGPPRDRYEQYF. The CDR3 nucleotides are TGCGCCAGCAGCCAAGGGACAGGGCCTCCTCGAGACCGCTACGAGCAGTACTTC.

The chain couples TRBV7-2 to TRBJ2-2; no definite D call. V dropped 3 bases and J dropped 0 bases, with 2 bases sitting between them. The CDR3 contains 13 residues. Germline values: CDR1 SGHTA, CDR2 FQGNSA. DNA of the CDR3: TGTGCCAGCAGCTTCACGAACACCGGGGAGCTGTTTTTT. Residues: CASSFTNTGELFF.

The chain uses TRBV27 and TRBJ2-1, with TRBD2 matching over 14 bases. Per germline, CDR1 MNHEY and CDR2 SMNVEV (reference sequence). V lost 6 bases and J lost 6; bases outside the gene matches: 13. The CDR3 is 18 residues long. This chain's CDR3 is CASSDFSPGLAGANEQFF. CDR3 nucleotide sequence: TGTGCCAGCAGCGACTTCTCCCCGGGACTAGCGGGAGCCAATGAGCAGTTCTTC.

CDR3 residues: CASSWTGETQYF. DNA for the CDR3: TGCGCCAGCAGCTGGACAGGGGAGACCCAGTACTTC. The chain uses TRBV5-1 and TRBJ2-5, with 8 nucleotides matching TRBD1. In germline, CDR1 is SGHRS, CDR2 YFSETQ. The CDR3 has 12 amino acids. V lost 3 bases and J lost 5; bases outside the gene matches: 0. Together with reference TRBV5-1 and TRBJ2-5, the CDR3 gives the full variable domain: KAGVTQTPRYLIKTRGQQVTLSCSPISGHRSVSWYQQTPGQGLQFLFEYFSETQRNKGNFPGRFSGRQFSNSRSEMNVSTLELGDSALYLCASSWTGETQYFGPGTRLLVL.

DNA of the CDR3: TGCAGCGTAGCGGGAGGTTACAATGAGCAGTTCTTC. The encoded protein is CSVAGGYNEQFF. V is TRBV29-1 and J is TRBJ2-1, with 9 positions matching TRBD2. CDR1 and CDR2 (germline): SQVTM, ANQGSEA. Losses at the gene ends were 6 bases for V and 4 bases for J; bases not matched to a gene: 1. CDR3 length: 12 amino acids.

Here the CDR3 reads CASSLYTRGVNTEAFF. The CDR3 DNA is TGTGCCAGCAGCCTATACACCAGGGGGGTGAACACTGAAGCTTTCTTT. The V gene is TRBV11-2, the J gene TRBJ1-1, with 7 bases matching TRBD1. CDR3 length: 16 residues. The junction had 9 bases not matched to a gene; V was cut back by 5 bases and J by 0 bases. Germline CDR1 SGHAT, CDR2 FQNNGV.

This chain joins TRBV5-1 and TRBJ2-3; 12 nucleotides align to TRBD2. The V gene's germline CDR1 is SGHRS and CDR2 YFSETQ. J lost 1 base, V lost 0 bases, and 0 bases had no gene match. The CDR3 is 16 residues long. As DNA, the CDR3 is TGCGCCAGCAGCTTGGGACTAGCGGGAGGCACAGATACGCAGTATTTT. This sequence encodes CASSLGLAGGTDTQYF.

This clone was found a few times. V and J are TRBV2 and TRBJ2-6; D might be TRBD2 (6 bases). The germline V and J ends were trimmed by 6 bases and 0 bases, with 18 bases remaining between them. Looked up from germline, CDR1 is SNHLY and CDR2 is FYNNEI. The CDR3 has 18 residues. The CDR3 region is CASRMTPGSLSGANVLTF. CDR3 nucleotide sequence: TGTGCCAGCAGGATGACACCCGGGAGCCTCTCTGGGGCCAACGTCCTGACTTTC.

There are a few counts of this clone. The V call is TRBV7-9, the J call TRBJ2-7, with TRBD2 matching over 9 bases. CDR3 length: 14 residues. V dropped 2 bases and J dropped 7; count of bases not matched to a gene: 6. CDR1 SEHNR and CDR2 FQNEAQ come from the germline V gene (reference sequence). This CDR3 is CASSLSGGTGEQYF. CDR3 coding DNA: TGTGCCAGCAGCTTAAGCGGGGGGACTGGGGAGCAGTACTTC.

This clone was observed a handful of times. The CDR3 region has the DNA TGTGCCAGCTCACCACTGGGAGACTATGGCTACACCTTC. Its protein is CASSPLGDYGYTF. The chain employs TRBV18 and TRBJ1-2; D not certain. The germline V and J ends were trimmed by 1 base and 3 bases, with 6 bases remaining between them. There are 13 residues in the CDR3. The germline gives CDR1 KGHSH, CDR2 LQKENI.

This chain joins TRBV27 and TRBJ2-5, with 7 bases identical to TRBD2. The V and J ends lost 6 bases and 5 bases, in that order; junction bases with no gene match: 12. This CDR3 has 15 residues. Germline V gives CDR1 MNHEY, CDR2 SMNVEV (reference sequence). Here the CDR3 DNA reads TGTGCCAGCAGCTCTCATGTAGCGGGCGGGGAGACCCAGTACTTC. Residues: CASSSHVAGGETQYF.

The chain has TRBV5-8 and TRBJ2-5; 9 bases line up with TRBD2. Germline loops: CDR1 SGHTS, CDR2 YDEGEE. The V and J ends lost 0 bases and 4 bases, in that order; junction bases with no gene match: 7. CDR3 size: 16 residues. The CDR3: CASSLGASGARETQYF. Here the CDR3 DNA reads TGTGCCAGCAGCTTGGGGGCTAGCGGGGCCCGAGAGACCCAGTACTTC.

This clone has more than one count but fewer than ten. In DNA, the CDR3 is TGCAGTGCGTCGCGGAACACTGAAGCTTTCTTT. Translated, it gives CSASRNTEAFF. V usage is TRBV20-1 and J usage is TRBJ1-1; D is unresolved. The CDR3 sequence is 11 residues long. CDR1 is DFQATT, CDR2 SNEGSKA, per germline (reference sequence). Trimming left V 6 bases short and J 1 base short, with 6 bases between.

In its sample, this clone is large (0.1 to 1%). The rearrangement joins TRBV7-6 to TRBJ2-2; the D gene is possibly TRBD1 (5 bases). V lost 1 base and J 6 bases, leaving 6 bases between the germline ends. The germline V gene has CDR1 SGHVS and CDR2 FNYEAQ. This CDR3 is built from 13 residues. CDR3 DNA: TGTGCCAGCAGCTTAGACAGGCCCGGGGAGCTGTTTTTT. Translation gives CASSLDRPGELFF.

The rearrangement joins TRBV28 to TRBJ1-2; 9 nucleotides align to TRBD1. The CDR3 extends over 18 amino acids. Germline trimming cut 4 bases from V and 4 bases from J; bases unmatched to any gene: 16. The V gene's germline CDR1 is MDHEN and CDR2 SYDVKM. The CDR3 loop reads CASSSINRDRVHGYGYTF. In DNA form, the CDR3 reads TGTGCCAGCAGTTCGATTAACCGGGACAGGGTTCACGGCTATGGCTACACCTTC.

The chain employs TRBV7-9 and TRBJ2-5; the D gene is possibly TRBD1 (5 bases). The germline V and J ends were trimmed by 5 bases and 5 bases, with 15 bases remaining between them. Germline V CDR1 and CDR2: SEHNR, FQNEAQ (reference sequence). The CDR3 consists of 14 residues. The CDR3 bases are TGTGCCAGCAGCCCCCGGGCAGGGTTGGAGACCCAGTACTTC. Encoded protein: CASSPRAGLETQYF.

The chain links TRBV10-3 to TRBJ2-2, with D possibly TRBD1 on 10 matching bases. The V gene lost 8 bases and the J gene lost 4 bases, with 23 bases spanning the gap. Germline values: CDR1 ENHRY, CDR2 SYGVKD. The CDR3 extends over 17 amino acids. CDR3 protein: CAIGPRGGQGSTGELFF. CDR3 bases: TGTGCCATCGGGCCGCGGGGGGGACAGGGGTCCACCGGGGAGCTGTTTTTT.

The rearrangement joins TRBV7-8 to TRBJ2-1; weak D call: TRBD2 (5 bases). The V end lost 0 bases, the J end lost 5 bases, and 11 bases lay between the germline ends. The CDR3 totals 15 residues. Per germline, CDR1 SGHVS and CDR2 FQNEAQ. The CDR3 DNA sequence: TGTGCCAGCAGCTTAGCTCTCGGGGTGGACAATGAGCAGTTCTTC. Translating gives CASSLALGVDNEQFF.